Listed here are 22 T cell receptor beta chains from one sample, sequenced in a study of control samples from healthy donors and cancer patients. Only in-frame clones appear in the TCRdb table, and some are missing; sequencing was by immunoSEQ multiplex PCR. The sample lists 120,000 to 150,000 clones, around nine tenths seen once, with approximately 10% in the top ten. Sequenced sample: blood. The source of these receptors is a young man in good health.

For the CDR3, the DNA is TGTGCCAGCAGCTTTGACCGCTCCTCCTACAATGAGCAGTTCTTC. Translation: CASSFDRSSYNEQFF. The V gene is TRBV11-3, the J gene TRBJ2-1; D is undetermined. Germline CDR1 reads SGHNT; CDR2 reads YENEEA. The V end lost 3 bases, the J end lost 0 bases, and 9 bases lay between the germline ends. The CDR3 runs to 15 residues.

CDR3 coding DNA: TGTGCCAGCAGCCAAGGAAGAGCCGGAACTAGCGGATACAATGAGCAGTTCTTC. Translation: CASSQGRAGTSGYNEQFF. This chain links TRBV3-1 (or the pseudogene TRBV3-2) with TRBJ2-1, with 8 bases that match TRBD2. Per the germline V gene, CDR1 is LGHDT and CDR2 is YNNKEL (reference sequence). V shed 1 base, J shed 4 bases, and the junction held 12 bases outside the gene matches. CDR3 length: 18 residues.

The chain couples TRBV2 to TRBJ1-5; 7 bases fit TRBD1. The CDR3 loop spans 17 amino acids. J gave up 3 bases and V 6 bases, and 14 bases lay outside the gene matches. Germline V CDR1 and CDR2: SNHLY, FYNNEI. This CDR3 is CASSRFGTADNNQPQHF. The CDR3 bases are TGTGCCAGCAGCCGATTCGGGACAGCGGACAACAATCAGCCCCAGCATTTT.

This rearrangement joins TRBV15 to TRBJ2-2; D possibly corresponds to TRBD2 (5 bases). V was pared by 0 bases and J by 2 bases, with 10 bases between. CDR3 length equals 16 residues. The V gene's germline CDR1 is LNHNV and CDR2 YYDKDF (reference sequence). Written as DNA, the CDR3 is TGTGCCACCAGCAGAGATTCGGGGTATAACACCGGGGAGCTGTTTTTT. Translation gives CATSRDSGYNTGELFF.

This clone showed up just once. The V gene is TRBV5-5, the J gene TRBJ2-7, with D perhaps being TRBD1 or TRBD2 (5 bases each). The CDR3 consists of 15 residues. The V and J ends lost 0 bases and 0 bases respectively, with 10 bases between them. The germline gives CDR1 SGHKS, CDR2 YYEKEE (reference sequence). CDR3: CASSLAGTVSYEQYF. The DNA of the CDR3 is TGTGCCAGCAGCTTGGCCGGGACGGTCTCCTACGAGCAGTACTTC.

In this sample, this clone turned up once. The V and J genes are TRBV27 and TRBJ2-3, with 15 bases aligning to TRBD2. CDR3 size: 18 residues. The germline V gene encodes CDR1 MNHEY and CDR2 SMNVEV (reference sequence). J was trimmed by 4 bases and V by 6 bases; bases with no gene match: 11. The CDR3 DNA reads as TGTGCCAGCAGACCGGGACTAGCGGGAGGCCCTCAGTCAGATACGCAGTATTTT. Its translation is CASRPGLAGGPQSDTQYF.

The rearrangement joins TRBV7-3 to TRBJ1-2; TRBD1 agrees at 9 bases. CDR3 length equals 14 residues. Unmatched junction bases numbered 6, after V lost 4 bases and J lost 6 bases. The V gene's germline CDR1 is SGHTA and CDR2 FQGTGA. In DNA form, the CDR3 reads TGTGCCAGCAGCTGGGGGACAGGGTGGGATGGCTACACCTTC. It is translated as CASSWGTGWDGYTF.

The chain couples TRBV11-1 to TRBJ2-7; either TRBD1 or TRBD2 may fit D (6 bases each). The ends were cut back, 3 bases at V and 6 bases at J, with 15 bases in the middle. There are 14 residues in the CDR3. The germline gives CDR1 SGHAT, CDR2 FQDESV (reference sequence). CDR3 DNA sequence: TGTGCCAGCAGCTTCGGGGGCATTAACGCCGAGCAGTACTTC. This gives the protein CASSFGGINAEQYF.

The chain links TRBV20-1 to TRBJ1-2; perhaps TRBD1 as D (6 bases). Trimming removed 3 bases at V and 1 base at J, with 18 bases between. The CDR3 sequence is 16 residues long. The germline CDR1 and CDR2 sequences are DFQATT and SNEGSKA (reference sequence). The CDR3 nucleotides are TGCAGTGCTAGTTCGGGGGGCCGCTCGAATAACTATGGCTACACCTTC. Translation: CSASSGGRSNNYGYTF.

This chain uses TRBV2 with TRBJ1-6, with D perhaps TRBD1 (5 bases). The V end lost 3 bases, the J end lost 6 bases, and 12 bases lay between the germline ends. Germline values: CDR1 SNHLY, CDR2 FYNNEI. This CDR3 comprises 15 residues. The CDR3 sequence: CASSDEATANSPLHF. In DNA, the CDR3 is TGTGCCAGCAGTGACGAAGCGACAGCTAATTCACCCCTCCACTTT.

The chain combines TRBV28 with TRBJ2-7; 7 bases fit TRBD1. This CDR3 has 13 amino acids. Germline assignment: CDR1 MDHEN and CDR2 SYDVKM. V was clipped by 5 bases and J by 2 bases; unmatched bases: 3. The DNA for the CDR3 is TGTGCCAGCAGTCAAGGACAGGCCTACGAGCAGTACTTC. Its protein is CASSQGQAYEQYF.

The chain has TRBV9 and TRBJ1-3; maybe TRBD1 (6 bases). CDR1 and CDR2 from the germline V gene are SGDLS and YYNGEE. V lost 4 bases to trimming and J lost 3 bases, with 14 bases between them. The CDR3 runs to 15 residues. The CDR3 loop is CASSLGGASGNTIYF. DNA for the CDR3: TGTGCCAGCAGCTTGGGGGGCGCGAGTGGAAACACCATATATTTT.

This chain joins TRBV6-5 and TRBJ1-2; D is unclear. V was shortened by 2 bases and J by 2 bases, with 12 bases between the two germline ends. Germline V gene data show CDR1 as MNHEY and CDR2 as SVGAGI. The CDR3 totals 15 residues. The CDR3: CASSYLSWANYGYTF. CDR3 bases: TGTGCCAGCAGTTACCTGAGTTGGGCGAACTATGGCTACACCTTC.

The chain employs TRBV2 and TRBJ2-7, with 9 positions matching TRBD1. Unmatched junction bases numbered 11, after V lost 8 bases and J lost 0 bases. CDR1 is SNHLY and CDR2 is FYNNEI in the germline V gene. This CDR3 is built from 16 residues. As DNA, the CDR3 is TGTGCCAGCTGGGACAGGGTGGGGGTTCTCTCCTACGAGCAGTACTTC. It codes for CASWDRVGVLSYEQYF.

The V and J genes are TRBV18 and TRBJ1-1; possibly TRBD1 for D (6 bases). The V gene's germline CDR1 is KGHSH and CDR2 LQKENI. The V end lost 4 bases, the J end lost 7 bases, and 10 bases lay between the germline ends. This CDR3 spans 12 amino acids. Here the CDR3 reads CASSQNRDEAFF. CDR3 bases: TGTGCCAGCTCACAAAACAGGGATGAAGCTTTCTTT.

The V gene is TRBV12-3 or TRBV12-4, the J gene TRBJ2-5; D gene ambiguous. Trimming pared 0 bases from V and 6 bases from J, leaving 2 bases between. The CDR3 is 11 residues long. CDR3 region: CASSLAQTQYF. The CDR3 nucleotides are TGTGCCAGCAGTTTAGCGCAGACCCAGTACTTC.

CDR3 amino acids: CASSQNSGSEAFF. Here the CDR3 DNA reads TGTGCCAGCAGTCAGAACTCGGGAAGTGAAGCTTTCTTT. V usage is TRBV28 and J usage is TRBJ1-1, with D hard to call. CDR3 length equals 13 residues. V shed 5 bases and J shed 7 bases, with 14 bases lying between them. Germline values: CDR1 MDHEN, CDR2 SYDVKM.

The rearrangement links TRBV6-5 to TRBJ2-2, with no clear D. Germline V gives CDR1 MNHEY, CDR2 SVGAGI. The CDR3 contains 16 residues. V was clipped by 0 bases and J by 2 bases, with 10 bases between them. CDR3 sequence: CASSYSIPPNTGELFF. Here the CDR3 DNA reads TGTGCCAGCAGTTACTCGATCCCACCAAACACCGGGGAGCTGTTTTTT.

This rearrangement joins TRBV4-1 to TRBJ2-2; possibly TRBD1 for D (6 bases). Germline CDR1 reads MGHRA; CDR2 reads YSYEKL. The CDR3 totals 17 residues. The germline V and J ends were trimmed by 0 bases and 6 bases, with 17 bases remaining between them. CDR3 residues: CASSQDSTGFFPGELFF. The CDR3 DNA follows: TGCGCCAGCAGCCAAGATAGTACAGGGTTCTTTCCCGGGGAGCTGTTTTTT.

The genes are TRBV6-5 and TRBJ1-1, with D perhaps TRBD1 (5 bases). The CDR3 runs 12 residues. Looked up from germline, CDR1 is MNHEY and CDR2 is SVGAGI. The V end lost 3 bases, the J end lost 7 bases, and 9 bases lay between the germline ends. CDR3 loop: CASSYYTGEAFF. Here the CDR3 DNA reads TGTGCCAGCAGTTATTATACAGGTGAAGCTTTCTTT.

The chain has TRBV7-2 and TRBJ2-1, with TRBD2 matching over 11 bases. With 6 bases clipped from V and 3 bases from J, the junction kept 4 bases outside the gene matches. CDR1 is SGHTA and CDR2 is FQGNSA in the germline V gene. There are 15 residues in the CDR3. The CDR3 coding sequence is TGTGCCAGCAGACGGACTAGCGGGTTCTACAATGAGCAGTTCTTC. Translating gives CASRRTSGFYNEQFF. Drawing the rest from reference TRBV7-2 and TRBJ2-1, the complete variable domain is GAGVSQSPSNKVTEKGKDVELRCDPISGHTALYWYRQSLGQGLEFLIYFQGNSAPDKSGLPSDRFSAERTGGSVSTLTIQRTQQEDSAVYLCASRRTSGFYNEQFFGPGTRLTVL.

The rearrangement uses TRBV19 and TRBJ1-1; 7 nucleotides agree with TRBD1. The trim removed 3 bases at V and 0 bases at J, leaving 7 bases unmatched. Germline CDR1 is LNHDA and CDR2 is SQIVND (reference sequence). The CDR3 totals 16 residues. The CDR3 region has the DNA TGTGCCAGTAGTATGAAGGGACAGTTAATGAACACTGAAGCTTTCTTT. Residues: CASSMKGQLMNTEAFF.